Presented here are 2 T cell receptor beta chains from one specimen sequenced in a study of T cell responses to AZD1222 COVID-19 vaccine (dated by TCRdb to about 2021). Taken with the paper, the label for time point translates to: baseline before first vaccination. Library method: the immunoSEQ multiplex PCR assay. TCRdb provides this immuneACCESS table in a form limited to in-frame rearrangements. Some clones are lacking; in checked studies, under half of them reflect an unresolved V gene, and why the rest are absent is not known. In this sample the table shows 25,000 to 35,000 clones, 78% of which occur a single time. The ten largest clones capture 5% to 6.5% of the sample. Material: peripheral blood, obtained on day 0 of AZD1222 vaccination. Receptors originate from an adult in good health.

This chain links TRBV4-2 with TRBJ2-3; D tentatively fits TRBD1 or TRBD2 (6 bases each). Trimming removed 1 base from V and 7 bases from J, with 9 bases in between. Germline CDR1 and CDR2: LGHNA and YNFKEQ. The CDR3 sequence is 13 residues long. In DNA form, the CDR3 reads TGTGCCAGCAGCCAAGCCGGGGGCAATACGCAGTATTTT. It translates to CASSQAGGNTQYF.

The chain couples TRBV7-9 to TRBJ2-7; 9 bases line up with TRBD1. Germline values: CDR1 SEHNR, CDR2 FQNEAQ (reference sequence). Germline trimming cut 6 bases from V and 5 bases from J; bases unmatched to any gene: 11. The CDR3 totals 15 residues. This CDR3 is CASSSNRDRADEQYF. Here the CDR3 DNA reads TGTGCCAGCAGTTCTAACCGGGACAGGGCAGACGAGCAGTACTTC.